The source of this T cell receptor (beta chain) is a study of a mutant IDH1 vaccine in newly diagnosed glioma. Study-level information: It was radiotherapy, temozolomide, or both that patients received previously, with most receiving both. The study's findings and limits: A vaccine-induced immune response developed in roughly 93% of the patients. Pseudoprogression apparently lacked any relation to changes in top peripheral T cell clonotypes.

The protocol was immunoSEQ multiplex PCR, while the TCRdb copy is restricted to in-frame clones and leaves out a portion. The repertoire includes around 99,000 clones, around three quarters of them detected once, and roughly 7% sits in the top ten. V was shortened by 1 base and J by 5 bases, with 5 bases between the two germline ends. The CDR3 is made up of 13 amino acids. The germline V gene has CDR1 KGHSH and CDR2 LQKENI. The time point denotes: baseline, week 1 (first vaccination visit). The treatment denotes: pre-vaccination baseline after standard-of-care therapy. A note on this clone: What it recognizes is unknown.

The receptor was isolated from a man aged 35 to 55 with glioma. The V and J genes are TRBV18 and TRBJ1-4; D ambiguous. The material sequenced was PBMCs, taken from a glioma patient treated with radiotherapy, temozolomide or both. In DNA form, the CDR3 reads TGTGCCAGCTCACCACAGGAGAATGAAAAACTGTTTTTT. It specifies CASSPQENEKLFF.